The 24 T cell receptor beta chains listed next were all sequenced from one sample in a study of tumor and adjacent non-tumor tissue in lung cancer. This sample's RNA came from whole unsorted tissue. This non-tumor lung sample came from over 3 cm beyond the tumor edge. TCRbeta libraries were built with three rounds of nested PCR, modified from ARM-PCR. One entry per CDR3 protein, called by TCRdb with MiXCR from the multiplex PCR reads. The table records 45,000 or so distinct CDR3 sequences, around 62% of them present only once. The sequenced sample was distant non-tumor lung tissue. These receptors all come from a woman aged 40 to 50 with non-small cell lung cancer.

For this clonotype: One end of the junction varies from germline; a read error may be responsible. The chain has TRBV4-2 and TRBJ1-2; possible D gene TRBD1, 5 bases. CDR1 and CDR2 (germline): LGHNA, YNFKEQ. The CDR3 has 15 residues. For the CDR3, the DNA is TGTGCCGGCAGCCAAGAGAGGACAACTAGCTATGGCTACACCTTC. Amino acids: CAGSQERTTSYGYTF.

Regarding this clonotype: A junction boundary mismatches the germline segment, possibly from a read error. This chain joins TRBV4-1 and TRBJ2-1; no clear D gene. Germline V gene lookup returns CDR1 MGHRA and CDR2 YSYEKL. The CDR3 is 15 amino acids. The CDR3 DNA follows: TGCGCCAGCAGTCAAGATGGCGATCCCTACAATGAGCAGTTCTTC. The encoded protein is CASSQDGDPYNEQFF.

This clonotype is a singleton in its sample. V gene TRBV7-8 combines with J gene TRBJ2-1; the D gene is possibly TRBD2 (6 bases). The CDR3 loop spans 13 amino acids. Germline CDR1 is SGHVS and CDR2 is FQNEAQ. The V and J ends lost 7 bases and 10 bases respectively, with 17 bases between them. This CDR3 is CASNSAGTREQFF. The CDR3 coding sequence is TGTGCCAGCAACTCGGCGGGGACGCGGGAGCAGTTCTTC.

The chain uses TRBV7-9 and TRBJ2-5; D is possibly TRBD2 (5 bases). The germline V gene has CDR1 SEHNR and CDR2 FQNEAQ (reference sequence). The V and J ends lost 6 bases and 4 bases respectively, with 21 bases between them. The CDR3 runs 16 residues. DNA of the CDR3: TGTGCCAGCAGTCTTATCACGAGCGGCCGCCTAGAGACCCAGTACTTC. It is translated as CASSLITSGRLETQYF.

As to this clonotype: This may stem from a read error, because a much larger clone lies one nucleotide away. Lacking the conserved final phenylalanine or tryptophan, this CDR3 likely reflects a read error. This chain joins TRBV30 and TRBJ2-5; D is uncertain. The length of the CDR3 is 12 residues. V was pared by 4 bases and J by 4 bases, with 10 bases between. Germline V gene sequence: CDR1 GTSNPN, CDR2 SVGIG (reference sequence). As DNA, the CDR3 is TGTGCCTGGACCCCAGGTCTAGAGACCCAGTACTTA. This translates into CAWTPGLETQYL.

Turning to this clonotype: A single base separates this from a much larger clone, so it may be a read error. J is TRBJ1-5 and V is TRBV7-9; no clear D. The germline V gene has CDR1 SEHNR and CDR2 FQNEAQ (reference sequence). The CDR3 consists of 13 residues. Here the CDR3 DNA reads TGTGCCAACAGCGCCCAAGCCAATCAGCCCCAGCATTTT. It codes for CANSAQANQPQHF.

A note on this clonotype: One junction end does not reproduce the germline sequence, and a read error may be involved. V usage is TRBV4-1 and J usage is TRBJ2-3, with D unclear. In germline, CDR1 is MGHRA, CDR2 YSYEKL. The CDR3 contains 14 residues. The CDR3 nucleotides are TGCGCTAGCAGCCAAGAACGCACGTCAGATACGCATTATTTT. It translates to CASSQERTSDTHYF.

Note on this clonotype: Sequence at one end of the junction differs from germline and may be a read error. J is TRBJ2-1 and V is TRBV11-3; no reliable D call. CDR3 length equals 16 residues. Germline values: CDR1 SGHNT, CDR2 YENEEA. The CDR3 DNA sequence: TGTGCCAGCAACCCAAGACCTAGGAGCTCCTTCAATAAGCAGTTCTTC. This gives the protein CASNPRPRSSFNKQFF.

Concerning this clonotype: The CDR3 carries no conserved terminal phenylalanine or tryptophan, so it likely arises from a read error. This rearrangement joins TRBV11-2 to TRBJ2-5; D gene ambiguous. The CDR3 is 11 amino acids. Per the germline V gene, CDR1 is SGHAT and CDR2 is FQNNGV. The CDR3 protein is CASDQQETQYL. CDR3 nucleotides: TGTGCCAGCGACCAGCAAGAGACACAGTACCTC.

The CDR3 nucleotides read TGTGCCAACACAGAAATGACAGGGGGCGATGGGGCCAACGTCCTGACTTTC. Amino acids: CANTEMTGGDGANVLTF. This chain links TRBV28 with TRBJ2-6; 10 nucleotides agree with TRBD1. Losses at the gene ends were 10 bases for V and 3 bases for J; bases not matched to a gene: 12. CDR1 is MDHEN and CDR2 is SYDVKM in the germline V gene. The CDR3 consists of 17 residues.

Details on this clonotype: A junction boundary mismatches the germline segment, possibly from a read error. The CDR3 DNA reads TGTGCCAGAAGCTTGGCGGGGAAAGGTGACTACACTTTC. It encodes CARSLAGKGDYTF. The chain carries TRBV5-4 and TRBJ1-2, with D unclear. This CDR3 region has 13 residues. Germline CDR1 is SGHNT and CDR2 is YYREEE (reference sequence).

As for this clonotype: Mismatch with germline at one junction end may stem from a read error. The chain links TRBV20-1 to TRBJ2-7; 13 bases match TRBD2. The CDR3 is 14 residues long. CDR1 is DFQATT, CDR2 SNEGSKA, per germline (reference sequence). The CDR3 protein is CNALRTSGSREQYF. As DNA, the CDR3 is TGCAATGCTCTTCGGACTAGCGGGAGTAGGGAGCAGTACTTT.

Points on this clonotype: At one end, the junction sequence differs from germline, possibly due to a read error. V gene TRBV11-2 combines with J gene TRBJ1-2, with D possibly matching TRBD1 (5 bases). The CDR3 is 14 residues long. Per the germline V gene, CDR1 is SGHAT and CDR2 is FQNNGV. In nucleotides, the CDR3 is TGTGCCAGCAGCCACGAGACAGCCGGGGGAGGCTGCACCTTC. Translating gives CASSHETAGGGCTF.

This clonotype was seen repeatedly, ten times or more. The V gene is TRBV6-5, the J gene TRBJ2-1; 10 bases align to TRBD2. This CDR3 is 14 amino acids long. Germline V CDR1 and CDR2: MNHEY, SVGAGI. J gave up 5 bases and V 10 bases, and 8 bases lay outside the gene matches. The CDR3 DNA reads as TGTGCCACCCTCAAGCGGGGGGGCAACAATGAGCAGTTCTTC. Translated: CATLKRGGNNEQFF.

The rearrangement links TRBV12-3 or TRBV12-4 to TRBJ2-4; 8 bases agree with TRBD1. This CDR3 spans 17 amino acids. Unmatched junction bases numbered 10, after V lost 5 bases and J lost 1 base. CDR3 sequence: CASSATGQGRAKNIQYF. The CDR3 DNA is TGTGCCAGCAGTGCAACCGGACAGGGAAGGGCCAAAAACATTCAGTACTTC.

The sample holds many counts of this clonotype. This chain links TRBV5-6 with TRBJ2-3; D gene uncertain. V was shortened by 0 bases and J by 7 bases, with 12 bases between the two germline ends. CDR1 and CDR2 from the germline V gene are SGHDT and YYEEEE. The CDR3 extends over 14 amino acids. CDR3 DNA sequence: TGTGCCAGCAGCTTGGATGGTGCGGAGAATACGCAGTATTTT. Its translation is CASSLDGAENTQYF.

Concerning this clonotype itself: The germline gene is not matched at one end of the junction; a read error may be the cause. This chain links TRBV12-3 or TRBV12-4 with TRBJ2-1; 7 nucleotides agree with TRBD2. The CDR3 is 14 residues long. This CDR3 reads CASKTSRRASEKFF. CDR3 nucleotides: TGTGCCAGCAAGACTAGCAGGAGGGCCAGTGAGAAGTTCTTC.

Details on this clonotype: At one end, the junction sequence differs from germline, possibly due to a read error. The chain combines TRBV4-1 with TRBJ2-7; TRBD2 matches 8 bases. Germline assignment: CDR1 MGHRA and CDR2 YSYEKL. There are 15 residues in the CDR3. As DNA, the CDR3 is TGCGCCAGCAGACAAAGCGGGGGTAGCTCCTACGAGCAGTATTTC. Translating it yields CASRQSGGSSYEQYF.

Concerning this clonotype itself: Mismatch with germline at one junction end may stem from a read error. The genes are TRBV11-2 and TRBJ1-6; a weak D match, TRBD1 (6 bases). This CDR3 spans 17 amino acids. Germline values: CDR1 SGHAT, CDR2 FQNNGV. CDR3 in amino acids: CTSSSILGTNRSSPLHF. DNA for the CDR3: TGTACCAGCAGCTCAATATTAGGGACAAACCGGAGTTCGCCCCTCCACTTT.

Note on this clonotype: The junction shows a germline mismatch at one end, possibly a read error. V gene TRBV11-3 combines with J gene TRBJ2-3, with 8 bases that match TRBD1. Germline CDR1 and CDR2: SGHNT and YENEEA. The CDR3 consists of 16 residues. The CDR3 sequence is CASSLRTGGMIDTHYF. DNA for the CDR3: TGTGCCAGTAGCCTTCGAACAGGGGGAATGATAGATACGCACTATTTT.

In regard to this clonotype: A clone one base away is much larger, so this may be a read error. This chain connects TRBV20-1 to TRBJ1-5; D gene ambiguous. Germline CDR1 is DFQATT and CDR2 is SNEGSKA (reference sequence). With 5 bases removed from V and 1 base from J, the gap between germline ends came to 6 bases. This CDR3 is built from 12 residues. The DNA for the CDR3 is TGCAGTGCTGGGGAAAGCAATCAGCCCCAGCATTTT. Translated: CSAGESNQPQHF.

This chain links TRBV11-2 with TRBJ2-7; D gene uncertain. V lost 1 base and J lost 5, with 21 bases in between. CDR1 and CDR2 from the germline V gene are SGHAT and FQNNGV. The CDR3 runs 17 residues. As DNA, the CDR3 is TGTGCCAGCAGCTTAGGGATTTCCCGGCTAGAAATCCACGAGCAGTACTTC. Residues: CASSLGISRLEIHEQYF.

The sample holds one count of this clonotype. One end of the junction is discordant with germline, which a read error may explain. The chain links TRBV29-1 to TRBJ1-2, with 12 bases aligning to TRBD1. This CDR3 has 13 amino acids. The germline gives CDR1 SQVTM, CDR2 ANQGSEA. The CDR3 nucleotides read TGCAGCGTTCCGGGACAGGGGGCGCTTGGCCACACCTTC. Protein sequence: CSVPGQGALGHTF.

On this clonotype: Given a much more abundant clone one base away, this may be a read error. The CDR3 DNA follows: TGTGCCTGGAGTAGCAACACTAAAGCTTTCTTT. This codes for CAWSSNTKAFF. The chain links TRBV30 to TRBJ1-1; D is uncertain. CDR1 GTSNPN and CDR2 SVGIG come from the germline V gene (reference sequence). This CDR3 region has 11 residues.